These 26 T cell receptor beta chains were all obtained from the same sample, sequenced in a study of blood T cell repertoires in COVID-19 (dated by TCRdb to the early 2020s). Libraries were made using the immunoSEQ multiplex PCR assay. As stored in TCRdb, this immuneACCESS dataset retains in-frame rearrangements with V and J assigned. A fraction of the clones does not appear; measured against another copy, unresolved V genes explain less than half of the discrepancy, and the remainder lacks a known reason. Here the sample has about 170,000 clones; just under 85% occur a single time. About 8% of the sample belongs to the ten largest clones. The material sequenced was peripheral blood. The receptor set was obtained from a middle-aged man who had recovered from COVID-19.

A single count supports this clone. As DNA, the CDR3 is TGTGCCAGCAGCCAAGAGGGGGGGGCATCCTACGAGCAGTACTTC. It codes for CASSQEGGASYEQYF. This chain connects TRBV4-2 to TRBJ2-7, with D possibly TRBD2 on 7 matching bases. The V and J ends lost 0 bases and 1 base respectively, with 10 bases between them. The CDR3 sequence is 15 residues long. Germline V gene lookup returns CDR1 LGHNA and CDR2 YNFKEQ.

The rearrangement joins TRBV19 to TRBJ1-1; 10 bases are a match to TRBD1. CDR1 is LNHDA, CDR2 SQIVND, per germline (reference sequence). With 6 bases clipped from V and 4 bases from J, the junction kept 2 bases outside the gene matches. The length of the CDR3 is 13 residues. The CDR3 spells CASRTGGSTEAFF. In DNA, the CDR3 is TGTGCCAGTAGGACAGGGGGCTCCACTGAAGCTTTCTTT.

This chain connects TRBV9 to TRBJ1-1; D remains ambiguous. V shed 0 bases and J shed 3 bases, with 6 bases lying between them. This CDR3 has 13 amino acids. Germline lookup yields CDR1 SGDLS and CDR2 YYNGEE. For the CDR3, the DNA is TGTGCCAGCAGCGTAGCGGTAGACACTGAAGCTTTCTTT. It is translated as CASSVAVDTEAFF.

Details on this clone: This same CDR3 is encoded by further DNA sequences in the sample. The rearrangement links TRBV9 to TRBJ1-5; D is unclear. CDR1 SGDLS and CDR2 YYNGEE come from the germline V gene. The CDR3 is 14 amino acids. Trimming shortened V by 1 base and J by 7 bases, and 12 bases separated the two germline ends. In DNA, the CDR3 is TGTGCCAGCAGCGTATCGGGTTCCGGACAGCCCCAGCATTTT. It is translated as CASSVSGSGQPQHF.

This sequence joins TRBV2 and TRBJ2-3, with TRBD1 matching over 8 bases. Germline trimming cut 6 bases from V and 0 bases from J; bases unmatched to any gene: 5. The CDR3 length is 15 residues. Germline assignment: CDR1 SNHLY and CDR2 FYNNEI. This CDR3 reads CASRRQGASTDTQYF. CDR3 nucleotides: TGTGCCAGCAGGCGGCAGGGGGCTAGCACAGATACGCAGTATTTT.

The chain has TRBV19 and TRBJ1-1; no clear D. Germline CDR1 and CDR2: LNHDA and SQIVND (reference sequence). Trimming took off 8 bases at V and 1 base at J, with 8 bases between the two ends. The CDR3 spans 12 residues. The CDR3 coding sequence is TGTGCCAGTTACAGACAGAACACTGAAGCTTTCTTT. Translated: CASYRQNTEAFF.

This clone occurred once. The chain couples TRBV5-1 to TRBJ2-3; 7 bases are shared with TRBD2. The germline V gene has CDR1 SGHRS and CDR2 YFSETQ. The junction had 5 bases not matched to a gene; V was cut back by 0 bases and J by 1 base. The CDR3 sequence is 16 residues long. The CDR3 nucleotides are TGCGCCAGCAGCTTGGTCGCGGGAGCTGGCACAGATACGCAGTATTTT. This encodes CASSLVAGAGTDTQYF. Full variable domain (missing parts from reference TRBV5-1 and TRBJ2-3): KAGVTQTPRYLIKTRGQQVTLSCSPISGHRSVSWYQQTPGQGLQFLFEYFSETQRNKGNFPGRFSGRQFSNSRSEMNVSTLELGDSALYLCASSLVAGAGTDTQYFGPGTRLTVL.

The chain links TRBV20-1 to TRBJ2-7, with 8 bases lining up with TRBD1. V shed 5 bases and J 6 bases; nucleotides not matched to a gene: 3. This CDR3 is built from 11 residues. The germline gives CDR1 DFQATT, CDR2 SNEGSKA (reference sequence). The CDR3 sequence: CSARRGREQYF. The CDR3 DNA reads as TGCAGTGCTCGCAGGGGGCGCGAGCAGTACTTC.

The CDR3 loop is CASSRQYNEQFF. CDR3 DNA sequence: TGTGCCAGCAGCCGACAGTACAATGAGCAGTTCTTC. The J gene is TRBJ2-1, the V gene TRBV3-1 (or the pseudogene TRBV3-2), with a tentative D call TRBD1 (5 bases). V was cut by 4 bases and J by 4 bases, with 5 bases left in between. Germline values: CDR1 LGHDT, CDR2 YNNKEL (reference sequence). The CDR3 covers 12 residues.

J is TRBJ2-2 and V is TRBV6-5; weak D call: TRBD2 (6 bases). V dropped 6 bases and J dropped 1 base, with 9 bases sitting between them. Germline assignment: CDR1 MNHEY and CDR2 SVGAGI. The CDR3 runs to 14 residues. In DNA form, the CDR3 reads TGTGCCAGCAGGCTGGAGGGGAACACCGGGGAGCTGTTTTTT. It encodes CASRLEGNTGELFF.

This clone was recorded only once. The gene calls are TRBV18 and TRBJ2-2, with 7 bases aligning to TRBD1. The CDR3 is 14 residues long. The junction had 8 bases not matched to a gene; V was cut back by 6 bases and J by 7 bases. Germline V gene data show CDR1 as KGHSH and CDR2 as LQKENI. CDR3 sequence (DNA): TGTGCCAGCTCCCCCGACAGGGCGGTCGGGGAGCTGTTTTTT. Translating it yields CASSPDRAVGELFF. Variable domain in full (rest from reference TRBV18 and TRBJ2-2): NAGVMQNPRHLVRRRGQEARLRCSPMKGHSHVYWYRQLPEEGLKFMVYLQKENIIDESGMPKERFSAEFPKEGPSILRIQQVVRGDSAAYFCASSPDRAVGELFFGEGSRLTVL.

J is TRBJ2-5 and V is TRBV6-4; 9 nucleotides match TRBD1. CDR3 size: 14 residues. Germline V gives CDR1 MRHNA, CDR2 SNTAGT. V shed 7 bases and J 4 bases; nucleotides not matched to a gene: 7. The CDR3 sequence: CASTPGQGGETQYF. The CDR3 bases are TGTGCCAGCACCCCGGGACAGGGAGGAGAGACCCAGTACTTC.

This chain uses TRBV25-1 with TRBJ1-1; D unresolved. Germline CDR1 reads MGHDK; CDR2 reads SYGVNS. Trimming stripped 4 bases from V and 0 bases from J, with 6 bases between. This CDR3 region has 13 residues. CDR3 nucleotides: TGTGCCAGCAGTGGGCACCTGAACACTGAAGCTTTCTTT. This translates into CASSGHLNTEAFF.

J is TRBJ1-4 and V is TRBV5-8; 8 positions agree with TRBD1. After removal of 4 bases from V and 5 bases from J, the junction contained 7 bases not matched to a gene. The CDR3 spans 15 residues. Germline CDR1 and CDR2: SGHTS and YDEGEE. Written as DNA, the CDR3 is TGTGCCAGCAGCGGGGACGGGACAGGAAATGAAAAACTGTTTTTT. Protein product: CASSGDGTGNEKLFF.

The chain employs TRBV6-5 and TRBJ2-1, with 7 bases fitting TRBD2. Trimming cost V 6 bases and J 7 bases; bases outside gene matches: 3. The length of the CDR3 is 12 residues. CDR1 is MNHEY and CDR2 is SVGAGI in the germline V gene. The CDR3 sequence is CASSRGVNEQFF. DNA of the CDR3: TGTGCCAGCAGCCGGGGGGTTAATGAGCAGTTCTTC.

On this clone: This specimen includes other DNA sequences encoding the same CDR3. The chain combines TRBV27 with TRBJ2-7, with 11 bases that match TRBD1. Germline V gene sequence: CDR1 MNHEY, CDR2 SMNVEV (reference sequence). The CDR3 length is 15 residues. V shed 4 bases, J shed 2 bases, and the junction held 4 bases outside the gene matches. DNA of the CDR3: TGTGCCAGCAGTTCTCCGGGACAGGGGGCCTACGAGCAGTACTTC. This translates into CASSSPGQGAYEQYF.

This chain connects TRBV5-1 to TRBJ2-5; 8 nucleotides line up with TRBD2. The V gene end was trimmed by 4 bases and the J gene end by 5 bases; junction bases not matched to a gene: 7. Germline CDR1 SGHRS, CDR2 YFSETQ. The CDR3 length is 14 residues. As DNA, the CDR3 is TGCGCCAGCAGCCCGGGACTAGGGTTGGAGACCCAGTACTTC. Its translation is CASSPGLGLETQYF.

The sample holds many counts of this clone. V gene TRBV2 combines with J gene TRBJ2-5; D is unclear. Deletions cut 6 bases from V and 5 bases from J, with 16 bases between. This CDR3 comprises 14 residues. CDR1 SNHLY and CDR2 FYNNEI come from the germline V gene. CDR3 bases: TGTGCCAGCAGCGGCGACTTAGGTACGGAGACCCAGTACTTC. Translation: CASSGDLGTETQYF.

V is TRBV6-5 and J is TRBJ1-6, with TRBD1 as a possible D gene (5 bases). This CDR3 is 14 amino acids long. CDR1 is MNHEY, CDR2 SVGAGI, per germline. Trimming removed 5 bases from V and 10 bases from J, with 15 bases in between. CDR3 DNA: TGTGCCAGCAGTCCGGGACTGGAGATGTCACCCCTCCACTTT. This encodes CASSPGLEMSPLHF.

The chain couples TRBV4-2 to TRBJ2-1; possibly TRBD1 for D (6 bases). This CDR3 is 17 amino acids long. Trimming took off 5 bases at V and 1 base at J, with 18 bases between the two ends. Germline lookup yields CDR1 LGHNA and CDR2 YNFKEQ. Here the CDR3 reads CASSYNPGVTSYNEQFF. CDR3 DNA sequence: TGTGCCAGCAGCTACAACCCAGGGGTGACGTCCTACAATGAGCAGTTCTTC.

V is TRBV25-1 and J is TRBJ1-5; TRBD1 might be the D (6 bases). This CDR3 comprises 15 residues. V was cut by 1 base and J by 3 bases, with 10 bases left in between. Germline V gene lookup returns CDR1 MGHDK and CDR2 SYGVNS. The CDR3 DNA reads as TGTGCCAGCAGTGAATTAGGGGACAACAATCAGCCCCAGCATTTT. Translating gives CASSELGDNNQPQHF.

The rearrangement joins TRBV9 to TRBJ2-3; unclear D gene. This CDR3 spans 13 amino acids. Germline V gene sequence: CDR1 SGDLS, CDR2 YYNGEE. Trimming removed 1 base from V and 5 bases from J, with 8 bases in between. The CDR3 spells CASSVFAGDTQYF. The CDR3 DNA is TGTGCCAGCAGCGTATTCGCCGGAGATACGCAGTATTTT.

The rearrangement joins TRBV6-1 to TRBJ1-1; 11 bases are a match to TRBD1. V lost 1 base to trimming and J lost 11 bases; unmatched junction nucleotides: 3. Germline assignment: CDR1 MNHNS and CDR2 SASEGT. The CDR3 covers 13 residues. CDR3 protein: CASSEGGDRGAFF. The CDR3 DNA sequence: TGTGCCAGCAGTGAAGGAGGGGACAGGGGGGCTTTCTTT.

This chain joins TRBV5-1 and TRBJ2-3, with D perhaps matching TRBD2 (6 bases). The CDR3 spans 16 residues. The ends were cut back, 2 bases at V and 2 bases at J, with 15 bases in the middle. Germline V gives CDR1 SGHRS, CDR2 YFSETQ. CDR3 DNA sequence: TGCGCCAGCAGCTTAGGTCTAGCGAGTTTCACAGATACGCAGTATTTT. Protein sequence: CASSLGLASFTDTQYF.

The rearrangement links TRBV7-9 to TRBJ1-1; 8 bases match TRBD1. From germline, CDR1 is SEHNR and CDR2 FQNEAQ (reference sequence). The CDR3 covers 14 residues. V shed 4 bases, J shed 3 bases, and the junction held 4 bases outside the gene matches. DNA of the CDR3: TGTGCCAGCAGCTCCCCGGGACAGGACACTGAAGCTTTCTTT. Encoded protein: CASSSPGQDTEAFF.

V and J are TRBV18 and TRBJ1-4; tentative D call: TRBD1 (6 bases). The CDR3 contains 17 residues. Germline V lookup: CDR1 KGHSH, CDR2 LQKENI. The V end lost 5 bases, the J end lost 1 base, and 17 bases lay between the germline ends. CDR3 region: CASSNEQGAGTNEKLFF. The DNA of the CDR3 is TGTGCCAGCTCAAATGAACAGGGAGCAGGAACTAATGAAAAACTGTTTTTT. The whole variable domain, filled in from reference TRBV18 and TRBJ1-4, reads NAGVMQNPRHLVRRRGQEARLRCSPMKGHSHVYWYRQLPEEGLKFMVYLQKENIIDESGMPKERFSAEFPKEGPSILRIQQVVRGDSAAYFCASSNEQGAGTNEKLFFGSGTQLSVL.